The 23 T cell receptor beta chains below all came from one sample that was sequenced in a study of blood T cell repertoires in COVID-19 (dated by TCRdb to the early 2020s). Libraries were constructed by the immunoSEQ multiplex PCR assay. As stored in TCRdb, this immuneACCESS dataset retains in-frame rearrangements with V and J assigned. A fraction of the clones does not appear; measured against another copy, unresolved V genes explain less than half of the discrepancy, and the remainder lacks a known reason. Recorded for this sample are under 200,000 clones; around 80% of them occurred a single time. The ten top clones hold approximately 3.6% of the sample. The sequenced material came from PBMCs or T cells enriched from blood (not recorded which). Receptor source: a woman in her sixties or seventies who had recovered from COVID-19.

The rearrangement links TRBV21-1 to TRBJ1-5. TRBV21-1 is recorded as a pseudogene. This CDR3 comprises 16 residues. CDR3 nucleotide sequence: TGTGCCAGCCTCTGCTTAGTTGCCGGGACTCCTCAGCCCCAGCATTTT. Its protein is CASLCLVAGTPQPQHF.

Written as DNA, the CDR3 is TGTGCCAGTAGTATAGGAGCAGGGAATCAGCCCCAGCATTTT. It yields the protein CASSIGAGNQPQHF. The chain is built from TRBV19 and TRBJ1-5; D possibly corresponds to TRBD1 (5 bases). The CDR3 totals 14 residues. V was pared by 1 base and J by 4 bases, with 8 bases between. Germline V gene lookup returns CDR1 LNHDA and CDR2 SQIVND (reference sequence).

This sequence joins TRBV6-5 and TRBJ2-5; no firm D call. Germline values: CDR1 MNHEY, CDR2 SVGAGI. Between the trimmed V and J ends, which lost 6 bases and 7 bases, there was a span of 15 bases. The CDR3 has 13 residues. The CDR3 nucleotides are TGTGCCAGCAGGGAGACCAGTACCGGGACCCAGTACTTC. Translated: CASRETSTGTQYF.

The chain carries TRBV6-5 and TRBJ2-1, with 9 bases that match TRBD2. The CDR3 runs 15 residues. Germline loops: CDR1 MNHEY, CDR2 SVGAGI. The ends lost 2 bases at V and 4 bases at J; junction bases unmatched: 3. This CDR3 reads CASSYLAGNYNEQFF. As DNA, the CDR3 is TGTGCCAGCAGTTACCTAGCGGGGAATTACAATGAGCAGTTCTTC.

This chain links TRBV19 with TRBJ2-7, with TRBD2 matching over 13 bases. From germline, CDR1 is LNHDA and CDR2 SQIVND (reference sequence). V shed 5 bases and J 3 bases; nucleotides not matched to a gene: 4. The CDR3 runs 15 residues. The CDR3 spells CASSPLAGGSYEQYF. The CDR3 DNA reads TGTGCCAGTAGTCCACTAGCGGGGGGGAGCTACGAGCAGTACTTC.

The rearrangement joins TRBV3-1 (or the pseudogene TRBV3-2) to TRBJ2-7; a weak D match, TRBD2 (7 bases). The germline CDR1 and CDR2 sequences are LGHDT and YNNKEL (reference sequence). The length of the CDR3 is 15 residues. V was clipped by 2 bases and J by 2 bases, with 13 bases between them. DNA of the CDR3: TGTGCCAGCAGCCAAAAGGACGGGGGGCCCTACGAGCAGTACTTC. It yields the protein CASSQKDGGPYEQYF.

V usage is TRBV29-1 and J usage is TRBJ1-2; D might be TRBD1 (5 bases). V lost 0 bases and J 5 bases, leaving 19 bases between the germline ends. CDR1 and CDR2 from the germline V gene are SQVTM and ANQGSEA. This CDR3 has 16 amino acids. As DNA, the CDR3 is TGCAGCGTTGAAGATCAATCTGGCAGGGAGGGGTATGGCTACACCTTC. This sequence encodes CSVEDQSGREGYGYTF.

The V call is TRBV5-4, the J call TRBJ2-1; TRBD2 matches at 12 bases. The CDR3 consists of 17 residues. CDR1 and CDR2 from the germline V gene are SGHNT and YYREEE (reference sequence). V shed 0 bases and J 8 bases; nucleotides not matched to a gene: 9. This CDR3 is CASSLASSGGAYHEQFF. The CDR3 DNA sequence: TGTGCCAGCAGCTTGGCGTCTAGCGGGGGGGCCTATCATGAGCAGTTCTTC.

This chain links TRBV7-9 with TRBJ2-7; D may be TRBD1 (6 bases). Germline V gene data show CDR1 as SEHNR and CDR2 as FQNEAQ (reference sequence). V was pared by 8 bases and J by 0 bases, with 11 bases between. The CDR3 length is 13 residues. This chain's CDR3 is CASASGASYEQYF. CDR3 sequence (DNA): TGTGCCAGCGCGTCAGGGGCCTCCTACGAGCAGTACTTC.

The rearrangement uses TRBV19 and TRBJ2-7, with 8 nucleotides matching TRBD1. The CDR3 runs 14 residues. CDR1 LNHDA and CDR2 SQIVND come from the germline V gene (reference sequence). The V gene end was trimmed by 3 bases and the J gene end by 4 bases; junction bases not matched to a gene: 5. This CDR3 is CASSIGQGLYEQYF. CDR3 DNA: TGTGCCAGTAGTATCGGACAGGGTCTTTACGAGCAGTACTTC.

This chain uses TRBV5-8 with TRBJ1-6; no clear D. Germline assignment: CDR1 SGHTS and CDR2 YDEGEE. The CDR3 runs 14 residues. Trimming took off 2 bases at V and 6 bases at J, with 9 bases between the two ends. CDR3 amino acids: CASSFGRPNSPLHF. CDR3 bases: TGTGCCAGCAGCTTCGGCAGGCCTAATTCACCCCTCCACTTT.

The rearrangement links TRBV5-1 to TRBJ1-2; D possibly corresponds to TRBD1 (6 bases). Germline V CDR1 and CDR2: SGHRS, YFSETQ. With 1 base removed from V and 3 bases from J, the gap between germline ends came to 13 bases. This CDR3 region has 15 residues. CDR3 in DNA: TGCGCCAGCAGCTTGACAGGGTCCCAGGACTATGGCTACACCTTC. Translation: CASSLTGSQDYGYTF.

The chain combines TRBV5-8 with TRBJ2-5, with D possibly being TRBD1 (6 bases). Germline values: CDR1 SGHTS, CDR2 YDEGEE. Trimming pared 4 bases from V and 2 bases from J, leaving 12 bases between. The length of the CDR3 is 14 residues. The CDR3 DNA is TGTGCCAGCAGCCTCCGGACAGCACAAGAGACCCAGTACTTC. It is translated as CASSLRTAQETQYF.

The chain links TRBV14 to TRBJ1-3, with D perhaps TRBD1 (5 bases). Germline CDR1 and CDR2: SGHDN and FVKESK. V lost 0 bases and J lost 2, with 17 bases in between. CDR3 length: 18 residues. The CDR3 loop reads CASSQDGPVEGPGNTIYF. In DNA, the CDR3 is TGTGCCAGCAGCCAAGATGGTCCCGTGGAGGGACCTGGAAACACCATATATTTT. The variable domain in full, completed from reference TRBV14 and TRBJ1-3, reads EAGVTQFPSHSVIEKGQTVTLRCDPISGHDNLYWYRRVMGKEIKFLLHFVKESKQDESGMPNNRFLAERTGGTYSTLKVQPAELEDSGVYFCASSQDGPVEGPGNTIYFGEGSWLTVV.

The rearrangement joins TRBV6-5 to TRBJ1-2, with D perhaps matching TRBD1 (6 bases). V lost 5 bases to trimming and J lost 4 bases, with 17 bases between them. This CDR3 is built from 15 residues. Germline lookup yields CDR1 MNHEY and CDR2 SVGAGI. CDR3 DNA sequence: TGTGCCAGCAGTACTCTGAGGCAGGGGATCTATGGCTACACCTTC. It translates to CASSTLRQGIYGYTF.

The table lists this clone with a few counts. This sequence joins TRBV6-5 and TRBJ2-1; D perhaps matches TRBD1 (5 bases). Germline CDR1 is MNHEY and CDR2 is SVGAGI. The CDR3 is 15 residues long. V was clipped by 2 bases and J by 2 bases, with 10 bases between them. The CDR3 loop reads CASSYVQGAYNEQFF. CDR3 DNA: TGTGCCAGCAGTTACGTCCAGGGCGCCTACAATGAGCAGTTCTTC.

This clone was counted once. The J gene is TRBJ2-1, the V gene TRBV27; the D gene is possibly TRBD2 (7 bases). V was cut by 0 bases and J by 8 bases, with 11 bases left in between. The CDR3 is made up of 14 amino acids. Germline lookup yields CDR1 MNHEY and CDR2 SMNVEV (reference sequence). CDR3: CASSLSGGADEQFF. CDR3 DNA: TGTGCCAGCAGTTTATCAGGGGGGGCGGATGAGCAGTTCTTC.

This clone was recorded a few times. The DNA of the CDR3 is TGTGCCAGCAGCCCCAGTACCGGGGAGCTGTTTTTT. Translated, it gives CASSPSTGELFF. The chain is built from TRBV7-6 and TRBJ2-2; unclear D gene. Trimming shortened V by 5 bases and J by 5 bases, and 6 bases separated the two germline ends. Germline V lookup: CDR1 SGHVS, CDR2 FNYEAQ. The length of the CDR3 is 12 residues.

The chain has TRBV3-1 (or the pseudogene TRBV3-2) and TRBJ2-4; the match to TRBD2 covers 15 bases. Germline trimming cut 1 base from V and 2 bases from J; bases unmatched to any gene: 3. The CDR3 length is 18 residues. Germline CDR1 reads LGHDT; CDR2 reads YNNKEL (reference sequence). CDR3 sequence reads: CASSQGTSGGASKNIQYF. CDR3 DNA: TGTGCCAGCAGCCAAGGGACTAGCGGGGGGGCCTCCAAAAACATTCAGTACTTC.

The V gene is TRBV2, the J gene TRBJ2-7; 7 bases match TRBD1. Germline V gene lookup returns CDR1 SNHLY and CDR2 FYNNEI. CDR3 length: 16 amino acids. V was clipped by 2 bases and J by 0 bases; unmatched bases: 7. Here the CDR3 reads CASSEPIDRDSYEQYF. For the CDR3, the DNA is TGTGCCAGCAGTGAACCTATTGACAGGGACTCCTACGAGCAGTACTTC.

In this sample, this clone turned up once. The chain links TRBV9 to TRBJ2-3; 11 nucleotides line up with TRBD2. This CDR3 contains 15 residues. V dropped 5 bases and J dropped 0; count of bases not matched to a gene: 2. Germline V gives CDR1 SGDLS, CDR2 YYNGEE. The CDR3 bases are TGTGCCAGCAGTCGACTAGCGGGGAGCACAGATACGCAGTATTTT. It translates to CASSRLAGSTDTQYF.

The chain carries TRBV24-1 and TRBJ2-1; D perhaps matches TRBD2 (6 bases). The V gene lost 12 bases and the J gene lost 4 bases, with 18 bases spanning the gap. This CDR3 has 14 amino acids. Germline-derived CDR1 and CDR2 are KGHDR and SFDVKD. The CDR3 region is CAFTAAGLYNEQFF. CDR3 coding DNA: TGTGCCTTCACTGCCGCGGGGTTGTACAATGAGCAGTTCTTC.

This clone occurred once. The genes are TRBV5-1 and TRBJ1-4, with TRBD1 identical over 8 bases. Trimming removed 5 bases from V and 2 bases from J; junction bases left unmatched: 2. The germline CDR1 and CDR2 sequences are SGHRS and YFSETQ. The CDR3 length is 14 residues. The CDR3, as DNA: TGCGCCAGCAGTAGGGACAGGACTAATGAAAAACTGTTTTTT. Encoded protein: CASSRDRTNEKLFF. The whole variable domain, remainder taken from reference TRBV5-1 and TRBJ1-4, is KAGVTQTPRYLIKTRGQQVTLSCSPISGHRSVSWYQQTPGQGLQFLFEYFSETQRNKGNFPGRFSGRQFSNSRSEMNVSTLELGDSALYLCASSRDRTNEKLFFGSGTQLSVL.